Following are 9 T cell receptor beta chains from one sample sequenced in a study of T cell responses to AZD1222 COVID-19 vaccine (dated by TCRdb to about 2021). Sample time point, as interpreted from the label and publication: baseline before first vaccination. The library was obtained by the immunoSEQ multiplex PCR assay. The table was pulled from immuneACCESS by TCRdb, which kept in-frame rearrangements only. Such tables lose some clones; where checked, under half of the loss comes from unresolved V genes, and the rest has no known cause. Counted in this sample were about 180,000 clones; around 94% of them appeared once. The ten largest clonotypes hold less than 3% of the sample. This specimen consisted of peripheral blood, obtained on day 0 of AZD1222 vaccination. The receptors were gathered from an adult in good health.

This chain connects TRBV27 to TRBJ2-1; possible D gene TRBD1, 5 bases. The CDR3 length is 14 residues. Germline V lookup: CDR1 MNHEY, CDR2 SMNVEV (reference sequence). Between the trimmed V and J ends, which lost 5 bases and 7 bases, there was a span of 15 bases. The CDR3 sequence is CASSPPAGRNEQFF. CDR3 sequence (DNA): TGTGCCAGCAGTCCCCCCGCAGGGCGGAATGAGCAGTTCTTC.

The chain employs TRBV6-4 and TRBJ2-5; D may be TRBD1 or TRBD2 (5 bases each). This CDR3 spans 14 amino acids. Trimming took off 7 bases at V and 5 bases at J, with 17 bases between the two ends. Germline V lookup: CDR1 MRHNA, CDR2 SNTAGT. In nucleotides, the CDR3 is TGTGCCAGCACCCAAAGGGGACCCAGGGAGACCCAGTACTTC. It yields the protein CASTQRGPRETQYF.

Points on this clone: Other nucleotide sequences in the sample specify the same CDR3. The chain has TRBV2 and TRBJ2-7; TRBD2 is a possible D gene (5 bases). The V gene lost 1 base and the J gene lost 7 bases, with 5 bases spanning the gap. There are 11 residues in the CDR3. From germline, CDR1 is SNHLY and CDR2 FYNNEI. DNA for the CDR3: TGTGCCAGCAGTGAAGGAGGGGAGCAGTACTTC. Translating gives CASSEGGEQYF.

The chain employs TRBV7-2 and TRBJ2-2, with D unclear. The V end was cut by 1 base, the J end by 5 bases, with 8 bases between. Germline V gives CDR1 SGHTA, CDR2 FQGNSA. CDR3 length equals 14 residues. This CDR3 is CASSLVVTTGELFF. CDR3 nucleotide sequence: TGTGCCAGCAGCTTAGTGGTGACTACCGGGGAGCTGTTTTTT.

The chain links TRBV3-1 (or the pseudogene TRBV3-2) to TRBJ2-7; D gene ambiguous. From germline, CDR1 is LGHDT and CDR2 YNNKEL (reference sequence). The CDR3 is made up of 14 amino acids. Trimming removed 3 bases at V and 6 bases at J, with 15 bases between. The CDR3 loop is CASSHGTLYFEQYF. The DNA of the CDR3 is TGTGCCAGCAGCCATGGTACCCTTTATTTCGAGCAGTACTTC.

The chain combines TRBV27 with TRBJ2-3; 10 bases line up with TRBD2. Germline CDR1 is MNHEY and CDR2 is SMNVEV (reference sequence). The V segment lost 4 bases and the J segment 1 base; nucleotides outside the gene matches: 8. This CDR3 is built from 17 residues. The CDR3 nucleotides are TGTGCCAGCAGTTCCCCTTATGGGACTAGCGGCACAGATACGCAGTATTTT. Amino acid sequence: CASSSPYGTSGTDTQYF.

This clone was found once. V usage is TRBV27 and J usage is TRBJ2-7; 11 bases fit TRBD1. Germline V gene sequence: CDR1 MNHEY, CDR2 SMNVEV (reference sequence). Trimming cost V 2 bases and J 4 bases; bases outside gene matches: 7. The CDR3 runs to 16 residues. For the CDR3, the DNA is TGTGCCAGCAGTTTAAGTTACCGGGACAGGGGGTACGAGCAGTACTTC. Translated, it gives CASSLSYRDRGYEQYF.

The V and J genes are TRBV10-2 and TRBJ2-7, with 8 bases lining up with TRBD1. Germline assignment: CDR1 WSHSY and CDR2 SAAADI. With V trimmed by 4 bases and J by 5 bases, 4 bases remained unmatched. The CDR3 is 13 amino acids. The CDR3 spells CASSGQGINEQYF. In nucleotides, the CDR3 is TGCGCCAGCAGTGGACAGGGGATCAACGAGCAGTACTTC.

The count of this clone is one. The CDR3 DNA reads TGTGCCAGCAGCCTGCGGGGGCCCCTCTATGGCTACACCTTC. It specifies CASSLRGPLYGYTF. The chain uses TRBV28 and TRBJ1-2, with D possibly TRBD1 on 6 matching bases. CDR1 MDHEN and CDR2 SYDVKM come from the germline V gene. This CDR3 is built from 14 residues. Trimming shortened V by 6 bases and J by 4 bases, and 15 bases separated the two germline ends.